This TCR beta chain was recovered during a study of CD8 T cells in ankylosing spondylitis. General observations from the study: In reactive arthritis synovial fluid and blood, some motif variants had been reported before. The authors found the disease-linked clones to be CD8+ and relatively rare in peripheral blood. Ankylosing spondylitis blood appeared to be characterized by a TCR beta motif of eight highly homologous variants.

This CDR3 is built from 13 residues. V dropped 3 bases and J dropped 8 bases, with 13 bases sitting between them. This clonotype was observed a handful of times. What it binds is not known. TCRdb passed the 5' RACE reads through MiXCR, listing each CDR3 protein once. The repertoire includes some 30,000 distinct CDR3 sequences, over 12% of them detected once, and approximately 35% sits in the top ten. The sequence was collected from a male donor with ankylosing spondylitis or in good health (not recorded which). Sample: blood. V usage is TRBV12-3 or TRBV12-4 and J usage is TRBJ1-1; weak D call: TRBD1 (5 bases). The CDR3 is CASSLAGGGEAFF. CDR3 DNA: TGTGCCAGCAGTTTGGCTGGTGGGGGAGAAGCTTTCTTT.